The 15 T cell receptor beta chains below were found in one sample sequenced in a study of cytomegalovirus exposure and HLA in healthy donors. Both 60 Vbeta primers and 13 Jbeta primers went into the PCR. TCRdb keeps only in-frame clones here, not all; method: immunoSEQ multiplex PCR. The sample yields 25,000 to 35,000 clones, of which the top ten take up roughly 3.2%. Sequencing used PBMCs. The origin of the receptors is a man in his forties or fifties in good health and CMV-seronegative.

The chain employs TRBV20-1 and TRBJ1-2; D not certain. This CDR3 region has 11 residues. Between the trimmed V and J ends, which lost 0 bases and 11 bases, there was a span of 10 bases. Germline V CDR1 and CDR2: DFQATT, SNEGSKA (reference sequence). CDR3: CSARDLRVYTF. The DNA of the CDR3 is TGCAGTGCTAGAGATTTGCGTGTTTACACCTTC.

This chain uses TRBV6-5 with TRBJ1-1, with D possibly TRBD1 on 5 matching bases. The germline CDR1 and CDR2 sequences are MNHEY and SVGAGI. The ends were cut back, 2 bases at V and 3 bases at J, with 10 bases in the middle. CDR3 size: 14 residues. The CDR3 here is CASSYGYRYTEAFF. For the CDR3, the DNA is TGTGCCAGCAGTTACGGGTACAGGTACACTGAAGCTTTCTTT.

CDR3 residues: CASSSLDRGHGYTF. The CDR3 nucleotides read TGTGCCAGCAGCTCTTTAGACAGGGGGCATGGCTACACCTTC. V is TRBV5-5 and J is TRBJ1-2, with 10 bases matching TRBD1. After removal of 3 bases from V and 6 bases from J, the junction contained 5 bases not matched to a gene. CDR1 is SGHKS and CDR2 is YYEKEE in the germline V gene (reference sequence). CDR3 size: 14 residues.

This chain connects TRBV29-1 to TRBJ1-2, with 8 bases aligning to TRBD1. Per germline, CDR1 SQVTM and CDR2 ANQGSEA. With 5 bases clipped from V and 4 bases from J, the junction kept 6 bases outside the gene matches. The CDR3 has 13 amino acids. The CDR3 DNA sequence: TGCAGCGTTAAACAGGGGGATATCTATGGCTACACCTTC. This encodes CSVKQGDIYGYTF.

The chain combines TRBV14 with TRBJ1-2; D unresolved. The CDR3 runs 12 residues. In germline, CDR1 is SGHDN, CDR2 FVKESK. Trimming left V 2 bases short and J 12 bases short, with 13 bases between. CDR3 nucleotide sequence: TGTGCCAGCAGCCAAATGGAGTATGGTCACACCTTC. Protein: CASSQMEYGHTF.

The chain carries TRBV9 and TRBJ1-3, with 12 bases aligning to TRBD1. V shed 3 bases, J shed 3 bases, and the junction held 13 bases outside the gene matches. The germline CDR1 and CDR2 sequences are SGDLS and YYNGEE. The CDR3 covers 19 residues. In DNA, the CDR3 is TGTGCCAGCAGCGCGCGTCCGGGACAGGGGGCCTTGGGTGGAAACACCATATATTTT. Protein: CASSARPGQGALGGNTIYF.

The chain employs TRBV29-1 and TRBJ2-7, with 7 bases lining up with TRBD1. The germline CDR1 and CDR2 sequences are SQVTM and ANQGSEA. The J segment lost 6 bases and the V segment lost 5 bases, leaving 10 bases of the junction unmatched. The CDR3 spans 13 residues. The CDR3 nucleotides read TGCAGCGTTTCCAGGACAGGTGCTCGCGAGCAGTACTTC. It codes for CSVSRTGAREQYF.

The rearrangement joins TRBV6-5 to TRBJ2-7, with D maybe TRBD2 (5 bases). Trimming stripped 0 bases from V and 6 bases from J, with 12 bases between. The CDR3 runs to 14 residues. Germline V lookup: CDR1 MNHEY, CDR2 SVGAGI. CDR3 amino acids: CASSYSRTVSEQYF. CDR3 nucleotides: TGTGCCAGCAGTTACTCCCGGACTGTTTCCGAGCAGTACTTC.

CDR3 bases: TGTGCCAGCAGCTCTGATGTTGGGACAGGGGCCAGCACAGATACGCAGTATTTT. This translates into CASSSDVGTGASTDTQYF. V is TRBV7-9 and J is TRBJ2-3, with 10 bases aligning to TRBD1. This CDR3 has 18 amino acids. CDR1 is SEHNR, CDR2 FQNEAQ, per germline (reference sequence). V gave up 4 bases and J gave up 0 bases; unmatched junction bases: 10.

CDR3 nucleotides: TGTGCCAGCAGCTTCGGCGGATACACAGATACGCAGTATTTT. It codes for CASSFGGYTDTQYF. The genes are TRBV5-4 and TRBJ2-3; D is uncertain. The germline V gene has CDR1 SGHNT and CDR2 YYREEE (reference sequence). The V gene lost 2 bases and the J gene lost 2 bases, with 9 bases spanning the gap. The CDR3 sequence is 14 residues long.

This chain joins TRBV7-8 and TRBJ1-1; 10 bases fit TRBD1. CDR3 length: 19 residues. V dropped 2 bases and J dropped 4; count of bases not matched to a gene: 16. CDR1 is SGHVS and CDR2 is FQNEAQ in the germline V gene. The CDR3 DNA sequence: TGTGCCAGCAGCTTACGAGCAAACCGGGACAGGGGCCCTGCCACTGAAGCTTTCTTT. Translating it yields CASSLRANRDRGPATEAFF.

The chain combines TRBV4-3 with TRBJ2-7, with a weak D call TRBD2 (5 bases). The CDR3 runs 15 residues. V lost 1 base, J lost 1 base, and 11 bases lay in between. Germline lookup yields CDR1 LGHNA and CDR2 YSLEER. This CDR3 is CASSQGRASSYEQYF. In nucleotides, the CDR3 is TGCGCCAGCAGCCAAGGGCGGGCGTCTTCCTACGAGCAGTACTTC.

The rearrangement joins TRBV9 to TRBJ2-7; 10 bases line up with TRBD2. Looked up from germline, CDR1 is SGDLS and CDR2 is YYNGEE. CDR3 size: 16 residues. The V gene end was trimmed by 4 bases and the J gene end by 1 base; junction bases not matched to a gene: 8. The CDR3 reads CASSPKAGGSSYEQYF. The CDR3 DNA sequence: TGTGCCAGCAGCCCGAAAGCGGGAGGGAGTTCCTACGAGCAGTACTTC.

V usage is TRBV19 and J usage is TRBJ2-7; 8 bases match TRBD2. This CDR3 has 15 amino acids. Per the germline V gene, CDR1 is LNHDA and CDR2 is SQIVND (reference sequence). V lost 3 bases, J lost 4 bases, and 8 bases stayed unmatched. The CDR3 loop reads CASSMTSGGPYEQYF. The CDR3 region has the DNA TGTGCCAGTAGTATGACTTCGGGAGGGCCTTACGAGCAGTACTTC.

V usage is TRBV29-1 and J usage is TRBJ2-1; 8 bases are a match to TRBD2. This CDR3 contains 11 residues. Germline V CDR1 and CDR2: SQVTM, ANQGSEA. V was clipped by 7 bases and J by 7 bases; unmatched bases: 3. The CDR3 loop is CSAGLANEQFF. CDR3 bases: TGCAGCGCCGGACTAGCAAATGAGCAGTTCTTC.